A selection of T cell receptor beta chains follows, all from one sample in a study of blood T cell repertoires in COVID-19. The protocol was immunoSEQ multiplex PCR, while the TCRdb copy is restricted to in-frame clones and leaves out a portion. The sample shows under 150,000 clones, about 70% of them seen only once. Sequencing was carried out using peripheral blood. The source is a woman aged 70-85 years with acute or convalescent COVID-19. Both conserved end residues are part of each CDR3. The D gene is left open where the match is weak. The size of a clone is reported for some rows only, either as once, few or many, or as a class for expanded clones.

d_call j_call v_call clone_size cdr3_nt cdr3_aa
TRBD1 TRBJ1-2 TRBV3-1/TRBV3-2 few TGTGCCAGCAGCCAAGGGACAGGGGGCGCGGGCTACACCTTC CASSQGTGGAGYTF
NA TRBJ1-4 TRBV6-2/TRBV6-3 NA TGTGCCAGCAGTTCCAACAGGGATGAAAAACTGTTTTTT CASSSNRDEKLFF
TRBD1 TRBJ2-3 TRBV4-2 NA TGTGCCAGCAGCCCCGCGGACAGGGGCCTCACAGATACGCAGTATTTT CASSPADRGLTDTQYF
NA TRBJ2-3 TRBV7-3 few TGTGCCAGCAGCTTATTAGGCGGGATAACAGATACGCAGTATTTT CASSLLGGITDTQYF
TRBD1 TRBJ1-4 TRBV15 NA TGTGCCACCAGCAGAGATCGAAGGACAGGGGTTGAAAAACTGTTTTTT CATSRDRRTGVEKLFF
NA TRBJ2-1 TRBV7-2 NA TGTGCCAGCAGCTTAGCGCATCAGGGTAACAATGAGCAGTTCTTC CASSLAHQGNNEQFF
NA TRBJ1-1 TRBV15 NA TGTGCCACCAGCAGGGTGGGAGGGATGAACACTGAAGCTTTCTTT CATSRVGGMNTEAFF
NA TRBJ2-3 TRBV13 NA TGTGCCAGCAGCTTCAGGGGCGCAGATACGCAGTATTTT CASSFRGADTQYF
NA TRBJ1-1 TRBV13 NA TGTGCCAGCAGCTTAGACCTCGGGGGAATGAACACTGAAGCTTTCTTT CASSLDLGGMNTEAFF
TRBD1 TRBJ1-1 TRBV4-1 many TGCGCCAGCAGCCAACCCACAGGGGTCGGGACTGAAGCTTTCTTT CASSQPTGVGTEAFF
TRBD2 TRBJ2-2 TRBV6-5 NA TGTGCCAGTTGGACTAGCGTAGGCGGGGAGCTGTTTTTT CASWTSVGGELFF
NA TRBJ1-2 TRBV5-1 NA TGCGCCAGCAGCTTGGCCTCAGGGTCTGTTGGGGGCTACACCTTC CASSLASGSVGGYTF
TRBD2 TRBJ2-3 TRBV7-7 few TGTGCCAGCAGCCCGGGACTAGCGGGGGAGGATACGCAGTATTTT CASSPGLAGEDTQYF
NA TRBJ2-7 TRBV6-1 NA TGTGCCAGCAGTGAGTACTCCCCCGGGGACTTTGGCGAGCAGTACTTC CASSEYSPGDFGEQYF
TRBD2 TRBJ2-3 TRBV4-3 many TGCGCCAGCAGCCAAGTAGCGGGGGGCGCAGATACGCAGTATTTT CASSQVAGGADTQYF
TRBD1 TRBJ1-2 TRBV5-1 few TGCGCCAGCAGCCCGGGACAGGGCCCAAAGTCCTATGGCTACACCTTC CASSPGQGPKSYGYTF
TRBD2 TRBJ2-3 TRBV6-5 NA TGTGCCAGCAGTTTACGAGCGGGGGGCACAGATACGCAGTATTTT CASSLRAGGTDTQYF
NA TRBJ2-3 TRBV7-2 NA TGTGCCAGCAGCTTAGGGGTTAGCCCCGTAACAGATACGCAGTATTTT CASSLGVSPVTDTQYF
NA TRBJ1-3 TRBV27 NA TGTGCCAGCAGTTTCCGGGAGTACGACTTCGAGCGAAACACCATATATTTT CASSFREYDFERNTIYF
NA TRBJ1-2 TRBV2 many TGTGCCAGCATGAAGGGGGACTATGGCTACACCTTC CASMKGDYGYTF
NA TRBJ1-1 TRBV9 once TGTGCCAGCAGCCCGGGGAGGAGGGTGACTGAAGCTTTCTTT CASSPGRRVTEAFF
TRBD1 TRBJ2-7 TRBV6-5 NA TGTGCCAGCAGTTACCGGACAGGGCCCTACGAGCAGTACTTC CASSYRTGPYEQYF
NA TRBJ1-1 TRBV7-6 NA TGTGCCAGCAGCTCCTCCGGGAGCACTGAAGCTTTCTTT CASSSSGSTEAFF
TRBD1 TRBJ2-7 TRBV27 NA TGTGCCAGCCGTGCCAAGGACAGGGGATCGTACGAGCAGTACTTC CASRAKDRGSYEQYF
TRBD1 TRBJ1-1 TRBV5-4 few TGTGCCAGCAGCTTGGCATATCCGGGACAGGGGAACACTGAAGCTTTCTTT CASSLAYPGQGNTEAFF
NA TRBJ1-5 TRBV20-1 NA TGCAGTGCTAGTGGTGGGGCTAGCAATCAGCCCCAGCATTTT CSASGGASNQPQHF
NA TRBJ2-3 TRBV19 NA TGTGCCAGTAGTATAGGGACAGCGGAGTTCACAGATACGCAGTATTTT CASSIGTAEFTDTQYF
NA TRBJ2-5 TRBV18 NA TGTGCCAGCTCACCTATACAGGGCCAAGAGACCCAGTACTTC CASSPIQGQETQYF
TRBD1 TRBJ2-1 TRBV18 NA TGTGCCAGCTCCACCGGGACAGCGCGTAACAATGAGCAGTTCTTC CASSTGTARNNEQFF